Each of the 19 T cell receptor beta chains below was sequenced from the same sample in a study of T-cell reconstitution after alpha-beta-depleted transplantation in children. The authors prepared the TCRbeta library with unique molecular identifiers. TCRdb passed the PCR reads through MiXCR, listing each CDR3 protein once. The profile shows under 750,000 distinct CDR3 sequences, around 23% of them singletons. The sequenced sample was PBMCs, mostly from graft donor cells, obtained 360 days after TCRalphabeta/CD19-depleted stem cell transplant. The receptors stem from a boy in the first two years of life who had a stem cell transplant for acute myeloid leukemia, so the T cells may come from the graft donor.

This clonotype was picked up many times. This chain connects TRBV20-1 to TRBJ2-4; D unclear. V lost 5 bases to trimming and J lost 9 bases, with 17 bases between them. Per germline, CDR1 DFQATT and CDR2 SNEGSKA (reference sequence). CDR3 length: 13 amino acids. The chain's CDR3 is CSAPPTGVGIQYF. For the CDR3, the DNA is TGCAGTGCTCCACCCACCGGTGTAGGCATTCAGTACTTC.

A few counts support this clonotype. This rearrangement joins TRBV20-1 to TRBJ2-7, with no clear D. The CDR3 runs to 14 residues. Germline V CDR1 and CDR2: DFQATT, SNEGSKA (reference sequence). Trimming left V 3 bases short and J 0 bases short, with 12 bases between. For the CDR3, the DNA is TGCAGTGCTAGCTTAGAACTCCCCTCCTACGAGCAGTACGTC. Its protein product is CSASLELPSYEQYV.

Many counts were recorded for this clonotype. The chain employs TRBV25-1 and TRBJ2-5; 8 bases are a match to TRBD1. The CDR3 contains 16 residues. CDR1 and CDR2 (germline): MGHDK, SYGVNS. V lost 4 bases to trimming and J lost 1 base; unmatched junction nucleotides: 8. This chain's CDR3 is CASSGRTGGIQETQYF. The CDR3 region has the DNA TGTGCCAGCAGTGGACGAACAGGGGGGATCCAAGAGACCCAGTACTTC.

V gene TRBV4-1 combines with J gene TRBJ2-1; D remains unclear. CDR3 length: 13 amino acids. Germline loops: CDR1 MGHRA, CDR2 YSYEKL. Trimming took off 0 bases at V and 6 bases at J, with 6 bases between the two ends. CDR3 sequence (DNA): TGCGCCAGCAGCCAAGATAGGAGCAATGAGCAGTTCTTC. Translated, it gives CASSQDRSNEQFF.

This clonotype was seen many times. The gene calls are TRBV14 and TRBJ1-4; no clear D. The CDR3 is 13 residues long. Between the trimmed V and J ends, which lost 5 bases and 4 bases, there was a span of 8 bases. In germline, CDR1 is SGHDN, CDR2 FVKESK. The CDR3 protein is CASSRDGNEKLFF. DNA of the CDR3: TGTGCCAGCAGCAGAGACGGTAATGAAAAACTGTTTTTT. Full variable domain (rest looked up from reference TRBV14 and TRBJ1-4): EAGVTQFPSHSVIEKGQTVTLRCDPISGHDNLYWYRRVMGKEIKFLLHFVKESKQDESGMPNNRFLAERTGGTYSTLKVQPAELEDSGVYFCASSRDGNEKLFFGSGTQLSVL.

DNA for the CDR3: TGTGCCAGCAGACGACAGGGGGCCCTGGTCCCCAATGAGCAGTTCTTC. Protein: CASRRQGALVPNEQFF. This chain uses TRBV6-1 with TRBJ2-1; the match to TRBD1 covers 10 bases. Losses at the gene ends were 6 bases for V and 6 bases for J; bases not matched to a gene: 11. CDR3 size: 16 residues. CDR1 MNHNS and CDR2 SASEGT come from the germline V gene.

This clonotype was observed many times. This chain links TRBV29-1 with TRBJ2-1; 12 nucleotides align to TRBD2. The CDR3 totals 15 residues. Germline V gives CDR1 SQVTM, CDR2 ANQGSEA. With V trimmed by 5 bases and J by 8 bases, 10 bases remained unmatched. This CDR3 is CSVSLTSGGLDEQFF. Here the CDR3 DNA reads TGCAGCGTTTCCCTAACTAGCGGGGGGTTGGATGAGCAGTTCTTC.

This clonotype was detected only a few times. The genes are TRBV20-1 and TRBJ1-1; 10 nucleotides line up with TRBD1. The CDR3 extends over 15 amino acids. Germline V gene data show CDR1 as DFQATT and CDR2 as SNEGSKA (reference sequence). V dropped 4 bases and J dropped 0; count of bases not matched to a gene: 5. The CDR3 nucleotides read TGCAGTGCTACGAGACAGGGGGCGGTGAACACTGAAGCTTTCTTT. Translation: CSATRQGAVNTEAFF.

The genes are TRBV10-3 and TRBJ2-2; D ambiguous. Trimming removed 4 bases at V and 2 bases at J, with 8 bases between. Germline loops: CDR1 ENHRY, CDR2 SYGVKD. This CDR3 is 14 amino acids long. This chain's CDR3 is CAISGQFNTGELFF. The CDR3 coding sequence is TGTGCCATCAGTGGGCAGTTTAACACCGGGGAGCTGTTTTTT.

The V call is TRBV7-2, the J call TRBJ1-4, with a tentative D call TRBD1 (5 bases). Per the germline V gene, CDR1 is SGHTA and CDR2 is FQGNSA. The CDR3 runs 15 residues. With 4 bases removed from V and 5 bases from J, the gap between germline ends came to 14 bases. The CDR3 protein is CASSYPWGRNEKLFF. Written as DNA, the CDR3 is TGTGCCAGCAGCTACCCCTGGGGGAGGAATGAAAAACTGTTTTTT.

This sequence joins TRBV27 and TRBJ2-1, with a tentative D call TRBD1 (5 bases). CDR1 and CDR2 (germline): MNHEY, SMNVEV (reference sequence). This CDR3 comprises 15 residues. Trimming left V 5 bases short and J 0 bases short, with 11 bases between. The CDR3 is CASSPRVASYNEQFF. CDR3 in DNA: TGTGCCAGCAGTCCCAGGGTAGCCTCCTACAATGAGCAGTTCTTC.

The V call is TRBV15, the J call TRBJ2-3, with 7 positions matching TRBD1. With V trimmed by 0 bases and J by 3 bases, 6 bases remained unmatched. Germline V lookup: CDR1 LNHNV, CDR2 YYDKDF (reference sequence). This CDR3 region has 16 residues. The CDR3 is CATSRDKGAFTDTQYF. For the CDR3, the DNA is TGTGCCACCAGCAGAGATAAGGGGGCCTTTACAGATACGCAGTATTTT.

This clonotype was seen at least ten times. The V call is TRBV3-1, the J call TRBJ2-3; D call uncertain. The germline CDR1 and CDR2 sequences are LGHDT and YNNKEL (reference sequence). V lost 0 bases, J lost 3 bases, and 16 bases lay in between. This CDR3 is built from 17 residues. The CDR3 is CASSQEGERAATDTQYF. The CDR3 coding sequence is TGTGCCAGCAGCCAAGAGGGTGAGAGAGCAGCGACAGATACGCAGTATTTT.

This clonotype has a handful of counts. The chain recombines TRBV27 with TRBJ2-7; perhaps TRBD1 as D (6 bases). Germline CDR1 is MNHEY and CDR2 is SMNVEV (reference sequence). V lost 2 bases and J lost 3, with 14 bases in between. CDR3 length equals 15 residues. The CDR3 bases are TGTGCCAGCAGTTTACGCCCGGACAGACTCTACGAGCAGTACGTC. Protein sequence: CASSLRPDRLYEQYV.

CDR3 residues: CASSKDRIHSDTQYF. The CDR3 DNA follows: TGTGCCAGCTCAAAGGACAGGATTCATTCAGATACGCAGTATTTT. The rearrangement uses TRBV3-1 and TRBJ2-3, with 7 bases fitting TRBD1. This CDR3 is built from 15 residues. Trimming removed 8 bases from V and 4 bases from J; junction bases left unmatched: 12. Germline CDR1 and CDR2: LGHDT and YNNKEL (reference sequence).

The table lists this clonotype with many counts. The chain uses TRBV20-1 and TRBJ1-6; D is possibly TRBD1 (5 bases). V lost 3 bases, J lost 0 bases, and 9 bases lay in between. Germline lookup yields CDR1 DFQATT and CDR2 SNEGSKA (reference sequence). The length of the CDR3 is 15 residues. Written as DNA, the CDR3 is TGCAGTGCTAGGGGGGTGAGCTCCTATAATTCACCCCTCCACTTT. It specifies CSARGVSSYNSPLHF.

The chain links TRBV2 to TRBJ1-5; TRBD1 is a possible D gene (6 bases). The CDR3 length is 14 residues. The V end was cut by 8 bases, the J end by 0 bases, with 11 bases between. From germline, CDR1 is SNHLY and CDR2 FYNNEI. CDR3 sequence: CASQDSYSNQPQHF. In DNA form, the CDR3 reads TGTGCCAGCCAGGACAGTTATAGCAATCAGCCCCAGCATTTT.

The J gene is TRBJ2-4, the V gene TRBV4-3, with 7 bases matching TRBD1. In germline, CDR1 is LGHNA, CDR2 YSLEER. V lost 3 bases, J lost 6 bases, and 5 bases stayed unmatched. The length of the CDR3 is 14 residues. In DNA, the CDR3 is TGCGCCAGCAGCCACCGGACAGGAGGAAACATTCAGTACTTC. It is translated as CASSHRTGGNIQYF.

This rearrangement joins TRBV24-1 to TRBJ2-3, with D possibly matching TRBD2 (6 bases). CDR3 size: 16 residues. The V end was cut by 0 bases, the J end by 3 bases, with 12 bases between. Germline values: CDR1 KGHDR, CDR2 SFDVKD. The CDR3 here is CATSDLRLGGTDTQYF. The CDR3 bases are TGTGCCACCAGTGATTTGAGGCTCGGAGGGACAGATACGCAGTATTTT.